The TCR beta chain under discussion was sequenced for a study of cytomegalovirus exposure and HLA in healthy donors. Study context: The Caucasian-associated ancestry cluster held around 81% of roughly 370 genotyped donors. Study-wide findings and caveats: One variant, a missense change in DCLRE1C, was linked in a later analysis to TCR beta V- and J-gene trimming. Most of the TCR beta V segments (in an earlier analysis) were productive either about 87% or about 30% of the time.

As for this clone: Its target is not known.

Healthy bone marrow donors made up the donor group. PCR employed 60 Vbeta and 13 Jbeta primers. The method was immunoSEQ multiplex PCR; TCRdb's version includes in-frame clones alone and lacks a portion of them. The data contain about 190,000 clones, 70% to 90% of them seen just once; the ten biggest clones take up 2.1%. CDR3 length: 15 amino acids. The V gene lost 6 bases and the J gene lost 0 bases, with 12 bases spanning the gap. CDR1 MRHNA and CDR2 SNTAGT come from the germline V gene. This TCR derives from a woman younger than 30 in good health and CMV-seropositive. This rearrangement joins TRBV6-4 to TRBJ2-1; perhaps TRBD2 as D (6 bases). Material: PBMCs. For the CDR3, the DNA is TGTGCCAGCAGCCCCGGGACTTTCTCCTACAATGAGCAGTTCTTC. Its protein is CASSPGTFSYNEQFF.